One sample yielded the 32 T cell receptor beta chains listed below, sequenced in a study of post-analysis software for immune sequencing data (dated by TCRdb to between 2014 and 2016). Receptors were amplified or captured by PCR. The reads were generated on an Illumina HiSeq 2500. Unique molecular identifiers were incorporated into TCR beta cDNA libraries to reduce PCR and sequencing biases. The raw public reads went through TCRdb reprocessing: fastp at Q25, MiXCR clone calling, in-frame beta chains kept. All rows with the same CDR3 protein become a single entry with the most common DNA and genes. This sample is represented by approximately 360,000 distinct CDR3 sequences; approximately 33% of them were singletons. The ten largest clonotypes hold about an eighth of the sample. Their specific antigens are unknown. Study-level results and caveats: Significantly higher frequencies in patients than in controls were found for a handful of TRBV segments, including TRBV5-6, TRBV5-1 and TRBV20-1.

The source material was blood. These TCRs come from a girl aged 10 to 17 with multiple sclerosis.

The CDR3 coding sequence is TGTGCCAGCAGCTTGGGCCCGGGACTAGGGGGCAATGAGCAGTTCTTC. Translating it yields CASSLGPGLGGNEQFF. The rearrangement uses TRBV7-3 and TRBJ2-1; 8 bases are a match to TRBD2. The trim removed 3 bases at V and 6 bases at J, leaving 10 bases unmatched. The CDR3 loop spans 16 amino acids. CDR1 and CDR2 from the germline V gene are SGHTA and FQGTGA.

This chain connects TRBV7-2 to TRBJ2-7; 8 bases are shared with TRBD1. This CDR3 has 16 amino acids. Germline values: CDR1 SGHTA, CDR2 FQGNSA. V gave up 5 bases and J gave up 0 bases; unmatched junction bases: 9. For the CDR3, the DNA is TGTGCCAGCAGCCCCCAGGGGGCGCGAGGCTCCTACGAGCAGTACTTC. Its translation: CASSPQGARGSYEQYF.

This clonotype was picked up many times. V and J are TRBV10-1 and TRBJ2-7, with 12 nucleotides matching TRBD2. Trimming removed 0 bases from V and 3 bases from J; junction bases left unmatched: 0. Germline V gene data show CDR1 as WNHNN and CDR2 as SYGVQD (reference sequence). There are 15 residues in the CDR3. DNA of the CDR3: TGCGCCAGCAGTGAGTCGACTAGCGGGGGCTACGAGCAGTACTTC. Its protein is CASSESTSGGYEQYF.

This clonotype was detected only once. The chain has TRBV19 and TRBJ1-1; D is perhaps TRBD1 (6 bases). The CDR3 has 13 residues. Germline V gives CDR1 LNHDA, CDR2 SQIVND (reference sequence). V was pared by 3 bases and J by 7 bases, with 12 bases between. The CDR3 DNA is TGTGCCAGTAGTATCAGGGGTGTGGGTGAAGCTTTCTTT. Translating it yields CASSIRGVGEAFF.

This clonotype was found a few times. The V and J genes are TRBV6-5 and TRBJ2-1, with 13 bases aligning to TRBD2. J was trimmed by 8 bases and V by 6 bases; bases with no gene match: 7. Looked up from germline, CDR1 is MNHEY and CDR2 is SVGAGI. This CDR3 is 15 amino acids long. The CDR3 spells CASSHGLAGVDEQFF. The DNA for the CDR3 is TGTGCCAGCAGCCACGGACTAGCGGGGGTAGATGAGCAGTTCTTC.

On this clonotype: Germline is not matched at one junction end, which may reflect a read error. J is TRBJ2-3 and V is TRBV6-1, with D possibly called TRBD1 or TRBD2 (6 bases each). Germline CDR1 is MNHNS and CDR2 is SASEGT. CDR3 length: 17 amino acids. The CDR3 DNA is TGTGCCAGCAGTGCAACCAAGGGGGGTTTTGGAACAGGTACGCAGTATTTT. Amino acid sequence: CASSATKGGFGTGTQYF.

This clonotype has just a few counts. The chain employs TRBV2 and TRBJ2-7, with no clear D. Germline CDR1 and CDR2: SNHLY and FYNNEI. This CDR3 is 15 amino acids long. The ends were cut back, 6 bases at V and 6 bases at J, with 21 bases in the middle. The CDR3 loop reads CASRVVDVRPLEQYF. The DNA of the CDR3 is TGTGCCAGCAGGGTTGTAGACGTAAGACCTCTCGAGCAGTACTTC.

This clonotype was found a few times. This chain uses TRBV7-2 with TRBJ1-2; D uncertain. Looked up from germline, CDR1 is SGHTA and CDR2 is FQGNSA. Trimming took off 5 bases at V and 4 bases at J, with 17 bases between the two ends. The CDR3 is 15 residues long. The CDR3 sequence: CASSLSGRSPYGYTF. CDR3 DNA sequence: TGTGCCAGCAGCCTCTCAGGTCGATCCCCCTATGGCTACACCTTC.

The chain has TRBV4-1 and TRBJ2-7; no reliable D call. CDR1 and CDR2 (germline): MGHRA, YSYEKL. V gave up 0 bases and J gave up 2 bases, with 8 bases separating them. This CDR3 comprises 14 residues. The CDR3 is CASSQEYRAYEQYF. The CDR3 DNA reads TGCGCCAGCAGCCAAGAGTACAGAGCCTACGAGCAGTACTTC.

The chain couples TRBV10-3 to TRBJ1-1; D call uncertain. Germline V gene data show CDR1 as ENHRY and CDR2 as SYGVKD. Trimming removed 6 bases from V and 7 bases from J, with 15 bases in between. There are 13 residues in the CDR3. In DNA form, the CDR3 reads TGTGCCATCAGCGGAGTGGGCAGGAGTGAAGCTTTCTTT. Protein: CAISGVGRSEAFF.

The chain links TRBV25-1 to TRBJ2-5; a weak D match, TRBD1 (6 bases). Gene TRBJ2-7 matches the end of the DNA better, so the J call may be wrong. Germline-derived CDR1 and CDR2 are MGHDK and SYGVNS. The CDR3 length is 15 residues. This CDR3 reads CASSEPGSQTGEQYF. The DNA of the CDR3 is TGTGCCAGCAGTGAGCCAGGGTCCCAGACAGGCGAGCAGTACTTC.

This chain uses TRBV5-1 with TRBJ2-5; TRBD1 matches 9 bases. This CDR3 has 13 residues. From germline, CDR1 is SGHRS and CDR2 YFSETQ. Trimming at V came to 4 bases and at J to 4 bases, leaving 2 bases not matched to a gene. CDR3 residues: CASSTGGGETQYF. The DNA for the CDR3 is TGCGCCAGCAGCACAGGGGGCGGAGAGACCCAGTACTTC. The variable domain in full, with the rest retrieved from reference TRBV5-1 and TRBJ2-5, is KAGVTQTPRYLIKTRGQQVTLSCSPISGHRSVSWYQQTPGQGLQFLFEYFSETQRNKGNFPGRFSGRQFSNSRSEMNVSTLELGDSALYLCASSTGGGETQYFGPGTRLLVL.

The CDR3 bases are TGTGCCAGCAGGACAGACAGGGGGAGGTACAATGAGCAGTTCTTC. Protein product: CASRTDRGRYNEQFF. The gene calls are TRBV6-5 and TRBJ2-1; 9 nucleotides line up with TRBD1. CDR1 is MNHEY, CDR2 SVGAGI, per germline. V trimming: 6 bases; J trimming: 4 bases; junction bases outside the gene matches: 7. This CDR3 spans 15 amino acids.

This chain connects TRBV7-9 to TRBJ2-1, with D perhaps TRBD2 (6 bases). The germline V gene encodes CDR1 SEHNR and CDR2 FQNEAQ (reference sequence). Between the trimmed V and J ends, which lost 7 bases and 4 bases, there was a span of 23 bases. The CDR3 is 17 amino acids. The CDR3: CASNRSRAGNEYNEQFF. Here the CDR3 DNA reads TGTGCCAGCAACCGGTCACGGGCGGGGAACGAGTACAATGAGCAGTTCTTC.

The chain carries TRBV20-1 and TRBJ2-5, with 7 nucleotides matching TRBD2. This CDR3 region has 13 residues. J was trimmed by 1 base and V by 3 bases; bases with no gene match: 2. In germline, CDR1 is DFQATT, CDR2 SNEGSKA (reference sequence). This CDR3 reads CSASGGFQETQYF. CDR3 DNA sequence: TGCAGTGCTAGCGGGGGGTTCCAAGAGACCCAGTACTTC.

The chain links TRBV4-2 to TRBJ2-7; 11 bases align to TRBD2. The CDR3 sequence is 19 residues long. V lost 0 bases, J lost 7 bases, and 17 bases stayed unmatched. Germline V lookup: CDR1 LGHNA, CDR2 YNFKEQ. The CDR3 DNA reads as TGTGCCAGCAGCCAAGACGCACTAGCGGGGGCTTCAACTGGTCGAGAGCAGTACTTC. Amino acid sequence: CASSQDALAGASTGREQYF.

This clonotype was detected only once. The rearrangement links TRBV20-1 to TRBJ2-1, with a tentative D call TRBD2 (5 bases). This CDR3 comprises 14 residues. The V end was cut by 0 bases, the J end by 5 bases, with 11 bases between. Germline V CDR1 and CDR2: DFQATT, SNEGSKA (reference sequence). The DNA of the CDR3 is TGCAGTGCTAGAGACCGGGGTCTCAACAATGAGCAGTTCTTC. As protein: CSARDRGLNNEQFF.

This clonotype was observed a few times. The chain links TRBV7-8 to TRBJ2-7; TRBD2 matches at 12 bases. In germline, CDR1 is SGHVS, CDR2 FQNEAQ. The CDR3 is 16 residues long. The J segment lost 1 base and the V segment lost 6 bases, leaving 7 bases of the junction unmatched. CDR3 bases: TGTGCCAGCAGTTTGTTCCTAGCGGGGGGGTCCTACGAGCAGTACTTC. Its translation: CASSLFLAGGSYEQYF.

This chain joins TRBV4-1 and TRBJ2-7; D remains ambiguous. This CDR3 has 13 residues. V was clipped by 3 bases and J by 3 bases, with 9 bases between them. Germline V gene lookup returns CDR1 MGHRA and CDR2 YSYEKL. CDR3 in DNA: TGCGCCAGCAGCCATCAAACCCTCTACGAGCAGTACTTC. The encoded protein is CASSHQTLYEQYF.

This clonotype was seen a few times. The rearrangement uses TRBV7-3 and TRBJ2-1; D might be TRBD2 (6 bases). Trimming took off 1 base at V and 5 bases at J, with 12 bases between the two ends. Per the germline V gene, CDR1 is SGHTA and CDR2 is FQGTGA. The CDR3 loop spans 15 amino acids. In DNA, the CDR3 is TGTGCCAGCAGCTTAATGGAGGGGTCCCACAATGAGCAGTTCTTC. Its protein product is CASSLMEGSHNEQFF.

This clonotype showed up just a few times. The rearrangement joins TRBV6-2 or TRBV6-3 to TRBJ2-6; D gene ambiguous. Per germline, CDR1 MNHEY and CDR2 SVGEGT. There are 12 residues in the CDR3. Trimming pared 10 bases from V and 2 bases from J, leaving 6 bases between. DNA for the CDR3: TGTGCCACCCAAACTGGGGCCAACGTCCTGACTTTC. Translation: CATQTGANVLTF.

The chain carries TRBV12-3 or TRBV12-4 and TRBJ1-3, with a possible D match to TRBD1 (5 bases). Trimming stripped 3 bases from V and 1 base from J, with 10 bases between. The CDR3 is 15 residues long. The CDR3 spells CASSFMAGSGNTIYF. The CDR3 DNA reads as TGTGCCAGCAGTTTCATGGCAGGGTCTGGAAACACCATATATTTT.

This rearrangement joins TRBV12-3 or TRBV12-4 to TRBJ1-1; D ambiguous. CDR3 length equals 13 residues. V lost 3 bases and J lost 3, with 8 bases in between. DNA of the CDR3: TGTGCCAGCAGTTTCAACTCTGACACTGAAGCTTTCTTT. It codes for CASSFNSDTEAFF.

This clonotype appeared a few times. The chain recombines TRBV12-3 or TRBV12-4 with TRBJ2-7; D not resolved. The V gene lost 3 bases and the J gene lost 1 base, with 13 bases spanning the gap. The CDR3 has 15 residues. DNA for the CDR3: TGTGCCAGCAGTTTTGAAAACAGTCCTTCCTACGAGCAGTACTTC. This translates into CASSFENSPSYEQYF.

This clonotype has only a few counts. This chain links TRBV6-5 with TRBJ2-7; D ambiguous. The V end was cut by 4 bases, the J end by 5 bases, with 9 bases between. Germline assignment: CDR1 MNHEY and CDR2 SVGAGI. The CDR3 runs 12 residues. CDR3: CASSSAGDEQYF. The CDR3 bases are TGTGCCAGCAGTTCTGCAGGAGACGAGCAGTACTTC.

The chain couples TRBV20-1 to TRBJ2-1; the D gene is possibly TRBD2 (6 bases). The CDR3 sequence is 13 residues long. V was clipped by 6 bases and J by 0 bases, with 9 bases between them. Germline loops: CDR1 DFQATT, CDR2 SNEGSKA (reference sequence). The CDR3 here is CSAPTSSYNEQFF. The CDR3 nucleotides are TGCAGTGCCCCGACTAGCTCCTACAATGAGCAGTTCTTC.

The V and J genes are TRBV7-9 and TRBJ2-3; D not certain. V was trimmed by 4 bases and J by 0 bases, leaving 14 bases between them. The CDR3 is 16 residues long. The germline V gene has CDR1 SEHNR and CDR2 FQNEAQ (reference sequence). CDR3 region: CASSSTVITSTDTQYF. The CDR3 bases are TGTGCCAGCAGCTCTACAGTGATTACTAGCACAGATACGCAGTATTTT.

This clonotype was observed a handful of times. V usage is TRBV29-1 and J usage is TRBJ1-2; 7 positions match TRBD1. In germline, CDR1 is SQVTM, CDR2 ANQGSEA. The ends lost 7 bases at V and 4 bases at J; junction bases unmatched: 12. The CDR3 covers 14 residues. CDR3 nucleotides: TGCAGCGCTCAGGAGGGGGCGCGGGGCTATGGCTACACCTTC. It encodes CSAQEGARGYGYTF. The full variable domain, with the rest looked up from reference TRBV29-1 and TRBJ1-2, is SAVISQKPSRDICQRGTSLTIQCQVDSQVTMMFWYRQQPGQSLTLIATANQGSEATYESGFVIDKFPISRPNLTFSTLTVSNMSPEDSSIYLCSAQEGARGYGYTFGSGTRLTVV.

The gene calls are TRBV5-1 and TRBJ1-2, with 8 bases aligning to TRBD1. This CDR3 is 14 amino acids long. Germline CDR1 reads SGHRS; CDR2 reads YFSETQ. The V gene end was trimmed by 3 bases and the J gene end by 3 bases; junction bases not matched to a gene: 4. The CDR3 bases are TGCGCCAGCAGCTCGTCGGGACAGGACTATGGCTACACCTTC. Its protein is CASSSSGQDYGYTF.

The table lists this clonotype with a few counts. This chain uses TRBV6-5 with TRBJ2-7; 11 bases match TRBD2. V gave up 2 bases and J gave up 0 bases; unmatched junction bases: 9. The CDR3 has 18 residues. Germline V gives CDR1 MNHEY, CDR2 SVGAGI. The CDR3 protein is CASSYVIAGGLSSYEQYF. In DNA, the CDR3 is TGTGCCAGCAGTTACGTAATAGCGGGGGGGCTAAGCTCCTACGAGCAGTACTTC.

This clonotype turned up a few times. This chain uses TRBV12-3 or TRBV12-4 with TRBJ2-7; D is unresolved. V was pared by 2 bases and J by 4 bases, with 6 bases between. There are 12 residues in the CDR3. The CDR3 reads CASSLRFYEQYF. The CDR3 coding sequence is TGTGCCAGCAGTTTACGTTTTTACGAGCAGTACTTC.

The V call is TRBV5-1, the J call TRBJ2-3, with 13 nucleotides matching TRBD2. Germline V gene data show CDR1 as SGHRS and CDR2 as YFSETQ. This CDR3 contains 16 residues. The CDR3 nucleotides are TGCGCGAGCGCCCCTACTAGCGGGGGGGGAACAGATACGCAGTATTTT. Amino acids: CASAPTSGGGTDTQYF.